These 11 T cell receptor beta chains were all obtained from the same sample, sequenced in a study of T cells after yellow fever vaccination. TCRdb reprocessed the 5' RACE reads via MiXCR and lists one record per CDR3 protein. Of about 300,000 distinct CDR3 sequences listed, about 6.9% were seen once; the top ten hold roughly a sixth. This specimen consisted of PBMCs, obtained 45 days after the first yellow fever vaccination. These receptor sequences come from a man aged 18 to 30 who received the YFV17D yellow fever vaccine.

This chain links TRBV5-1 with TRBJ1-6, with D hard to call. The germline V gene has CDR1 SGHRS and CDR2 YFSETQ. V dropped 5 bases and J dropped 6 bases, with 12 bases sitting between them. This CDR3 has 14 residues. CDR3 amino acids: CASRTEFSNSPLHF. In nucleotides, the CDR3 is TGCGCCAGCAGGACCGAATTCAGTAATTCACCCCTCCACTTT.

The chain is built from TRBV20-1 and TRBJ2-3, with TRBD2 identical over 10 bases. Germline V gene sequence: CDR1 DFQATT, CDR2 SNEGSKA (reference sequence). The junction had 7 bases not matched to a gene; V was cut back by 5 bases and J by 5 bases. This CDR3 is 14 amino acids long. This CDR3 reads CSASSTSGLDTQYF. The CDR3 nucleotides read TGCAGTGCTTCTTCGACTAGCGGGTTAGATACGCAGTATTTT.

This clonotype has just a few counts. The rearrangement links TRBV4-3 to TRBJ1-1, with D possibly being TRBD1 (5 bases). V was clipped by 0 bases and J by 8 bases, with 16 bases between them. The germline CDR1 and CDR2 sequences are LGHNA and YSLEER. The CDR3 is 15 residues long. The CDR3 reads CASSQDHQGTREAFF. The CDR3 region has the DNA TGCGCCAGCAGCCAAGATCACCAGGGAACGAGGGAAGCTTTCTTT.

The chain carries TRBV5-1 and TRBJ2-5; D is perhaps TRBD1 or TRBD2 (5 bases each). V lost 6 bases and J 5 bases, leaving 17 bases between the germline ends. This CDR3 is 14 amino acids long. Germline CDR1 reads SGHRS; CDR2 reads YFSETQ. CDR3 in DNA: TGCGCCAGCAAACCCGGGACGATGGGGGAGACCCAGTACTTC. Residues: CASKPGTMGETQYF. The full variable domain, its missing parts supplied by reference TRBV5-1 and TRBJ2-5, is KAGVTQTPRYLIKTRGQQVTLSCSPISGHRSVSWYQQTPGQGLQFLFEYFSETQRNKGNFPGRFSGRQFSNSRSEMNVSTLELGDSALYLCASKPGTMGETQYFGPGTRLLVL.

The table lists this clonotype with a few counts. The CDR3 loop is CANPAGTNTGELFF. DNA of the CDR3: TGTGCCAACCCAGCGGGGACGAACACCGGGGAGCTGTTTTTT. The chain joins TRBV27 to TRBJ2-2; 7 bases fit TRBD2. Germline loops: CDR1 MNHEY, CDR2 SMNVEV (reference sequence). The V and J ends lost 10 bases and 0 bases, in that order; junction bases with no gene match: 5. This CDR3 has 14 amino acids.

J is TRBJ2-1 and V is TRBV6-6; D uncertain. V lost 11 bases to trimming and J lost 0 bases, with 8 bases between them. CDR1 MNHNY and CDR2 SVGAGI come from the germline V gene (reference sequence). This CDR3 is 12 amino acids long. CDR3: CAVLSSYNEQFF. The CDR3 nucleotides are TGTGCCGTCCTCAGCTCCTACAATGAGCAGTTCTTC.

The V gene is TRBV20-1, the J gene TRBJ2-1; weak D call: TRBD2 (6 bases). V was clipped by 6 bases and J by 3 bases, with 12 bases between them. The length of the CDR3 is 13 residues. CDR1 and CDR2 (germline): DFQATT, SNEGSKA (reference sequence). This CDR3 is CSALRGDYNEQFF. Written as DNA, the CDR3 is TGCAGTGCCCTGCGGGGCGACTACAATGAGCAGTTCTTC.

The sample holds a few counts of this clonotype. V is TRBV27 and J is TRBJ2-2; 16 positions match TRBD2. CDR1 and CDR2 (germline): MNHEY, SMNVEV (reference sequence). The CDR3 spans 18 residues. J gave up 9 bases and V 3 bases, and 10 bases lay outside the gene matches. CDR3: CASSFEGLAGGPLRELFF. The CDR3, as DNA: TGTGCCAGCAGTTTCGAGGGACTAGCGGGGGGGCCGCTCAGGGAGCTGTTTTTT.

This clonotype was counted between two and nine times. The CDR3: CASSLESTVTQYF. CDR3 DNA: TGCGCCAGCAGCTTGGAGTCCACCGTTACGCAGTATTTT. This chain connects TRBV5-1 to TRBJ2-3; D remains ambiguous. V was shortened by 0 bases and J by 8 bases, with 10 bases between the two germline ends. Germline lookup yields CDR1 SGHRS and CDR2 YFSETQ. The CDR3 is 13 amino acids.

In its sample, this clonotype was seen many times. V and J are TRBV10-3 and TRBJ1-6; weak D call: TRBD1 (5 bases). This CDR3 has 14 amino acids. In germline, CDR1 is ENHRY, CDR2 SYGVKD. The V end was cut by 5 bases, the J end by 10 bases, with 15 bases between. The CDR3 protein is CAISPGSSTSPLHF. CDR3 coding DNA: TGTGCCATCAGTCCAGGGTCATCCACGTCACCCCTCCACTTT.

This clonotype has at least ten counts. The CDR3 is CSARPSTDTQYF. The CDR3 coding sequence is TGCAGTGCCCGTCCAAGCACAGATACGCAGTATTTT. V is TRBV20-1 and J is TRBJ2-3; no definite D call. There are 12 residues in the CDR3. CDR1 is DFQATT and CDR2 is SNEGSKA in the germline V gene (reference sequence). Trimming took 6 bases from V and 0 from J, leaving 7 bases between them.